This T cell receptor beta chain is from a study of breast tumors, draining lymph nodes, adjacent tissues. Study-wide findings and caveats: Tumor T cell lymph node origin was a supported hypothesis, not proven. Data fit most tumor T cells coming from lymph node, expanding in tumor. Tumors had less TCR diversity than lymph nodes, more than nontumor tissue.

Germline loops: CDR1 LGHNA, CDR2 YNFKEQ. The CDR3 consists of 14 residues. TCRdb called the multiplex PCR reads again in MiXCR, with one record for every CDR3 protein. This table has fewer than 150,000 distinct CDR3 sequences, 21% appearing once. On this clonotype: Its specificity is not known. A much larger clone differs by one base, so this may be a read error.

Breast cancer patients provided tissue from their axillary draining lymph nodes. The receptor comes from a female donor with breast cancer. Some clones in this sample may be carry-over from other donors' samples. V and J are TRBV4-2 and TRBJ1-2; no clear D gene. Sequencing was performed on axillary lymph node tissue. CDR3 sequence reads: CASSPDLTPYSYTF. The CDR3, as DNA: TGTGCCAGCAGCCCAGACCTTACACCCTATAGCTACACCTTC.